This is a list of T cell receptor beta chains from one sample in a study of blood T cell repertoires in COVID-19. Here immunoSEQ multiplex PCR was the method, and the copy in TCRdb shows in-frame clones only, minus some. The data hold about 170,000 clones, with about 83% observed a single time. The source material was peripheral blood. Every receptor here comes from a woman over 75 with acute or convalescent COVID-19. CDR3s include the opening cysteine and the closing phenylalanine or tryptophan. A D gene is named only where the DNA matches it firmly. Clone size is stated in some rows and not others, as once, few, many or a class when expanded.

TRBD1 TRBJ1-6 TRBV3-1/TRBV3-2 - TGTGCCAGCAGCTTCCGGACAGGAGTAAATTCACCCCTCCACTTT CASSFRTGVNSPLHF
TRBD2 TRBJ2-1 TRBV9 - TGTGCCAGCAGCGCAGTCGGGGGGTCCTACAATGAGCAGTTCTTC CASSAVGGSYNEQFF
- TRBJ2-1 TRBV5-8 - TGTGCCAGCAGCCCCTCAGGGGACCTCAAGGATGAGCAGTTCTTC CASSPSGDLKDEQFF
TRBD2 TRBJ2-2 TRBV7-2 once TGTGCCAGCAGCGCCCCCCTAGCGGGAGGCACCGGGGAGCTGTTTTTT CASSAPLAGGTGELFF
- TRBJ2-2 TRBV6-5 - TGTGCCAGCAGTTACAGTACGGGAACCGGGGAGCTGTTTTTT CASSYSTGTGELFF
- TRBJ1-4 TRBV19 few TGTGCCAGTAGTATAGCCGGGACTGGAGAAAAACTGTTTTTT CASSIAGTGEKLFF
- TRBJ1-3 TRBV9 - TGTGCCAGCAGCGTAGGGGGCGCAACCTTCCTCTCTGGAAACACCATATATTTT CASSVGGATFLSGNTIYF
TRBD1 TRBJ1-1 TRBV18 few TGTGCCAGCTCATCAGGGGGTGGCGGCAACACTGAAGCTTTCTTT CASSSGGGGNTEAFF
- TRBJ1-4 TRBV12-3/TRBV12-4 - TGTGCCAGCAGCAAGGGGATTCATGAAAAACTGTTTTTT CASSKGIHEKLFF
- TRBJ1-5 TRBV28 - TGTGCCAGCTTGACAGCTAATCAGCCCCAGCATTTT CASLTANQPQHF
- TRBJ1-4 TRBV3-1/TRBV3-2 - TGTGCCAGCAGCTCACGTCGAGTAACTAATGAAAAACTGTTTTTT CASSSRRVTNEKLFF
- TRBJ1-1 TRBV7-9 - TGTGCCAGCAGCCTCGGGGGGCTGAACACTGAAGCTTTCTTT CASSLGGLNTEAFF
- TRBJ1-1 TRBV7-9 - TGTGCCAGCAGCCCGGAGGGTTTGGCCACTGAAGCTTTCTTT CASSPEGLATEAFF
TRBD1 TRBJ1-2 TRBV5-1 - TGCGCCAGCAGCTTGGACCCCGGGACAGGGGGTTATGGCTACACCTTC CASSLDPGTGGYGYTF
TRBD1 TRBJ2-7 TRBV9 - TGTGCCAGCAGCGGACAAATAACGACAGGGCTAGACGAGCAGTACTTC CASSGQITTGLDEQYF
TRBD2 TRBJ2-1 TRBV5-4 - TGTGCCAGCAGCTTGCCTAGCGGGAATGAGCAGTTCTTC CASSLPSGNEQFF
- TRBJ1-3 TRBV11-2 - TGTGCCAGCAGCTCACTTGGCTCTGGAAACACCATATATTTT CASSSLGSGNTIYF
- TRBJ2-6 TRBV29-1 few TGCAGCGTTCGGTCGGGGGCCAACGTCCTGACTTTC CSVRSGANVLTF
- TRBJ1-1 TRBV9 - TGTGCCAGCAGCCAGGGATGGGCGGGAACCACTGAAGCTTTCTTT CASSQGWAGTTEAFF
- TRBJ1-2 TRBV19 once TGTGCCAGTAGCCTCTCCCCGGCGCGGACAGCCTATGGCTACACCTTC CASSLSPARTAYGYTF
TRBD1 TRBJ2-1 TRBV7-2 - TGTGCCAGCAGCTCGCGACAGGGTAGGACCCACAATGAGCAGTTCTTC CASSSRQGRTHNEQFF
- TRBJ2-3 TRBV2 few TGTGCCAGCAGGGCAGGTTTTCTCACAGATACGCAGTATTTT CASRAGFLTDTQYF
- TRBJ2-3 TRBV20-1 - TGCAGTGCTAGTGACTATGGCGGTAGCACAGATACGCAGTATTTT CSASDYGGSTDTQYF
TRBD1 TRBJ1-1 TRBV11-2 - TGTGCCAGCAGCCTGACAGGGGTCACTGAAGCTTTCTTT CASSLTGVTEAFF
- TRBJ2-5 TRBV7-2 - TGTGCCAGCAGCCACGACAGGACGTACCAAGAGACCCAGTACTTC CASSHDRTYQETQYF
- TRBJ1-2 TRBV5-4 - TGTGCCAGCAGCTTGGTAGGGGCTCATGGCTACACCTTC CASSLVGAHGYTF
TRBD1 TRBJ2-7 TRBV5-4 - TGTGCCAGCAGCGGCAGGGACAGGGGGAGCTTACCCTACGAGCAGTACTTC CASSGRDRGSLPYEQYF
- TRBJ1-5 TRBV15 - TGTGCCACCAGCAGAGATGAAGACAGTCAGCCCCAGCATTTT CATSRDEDSQPQHF
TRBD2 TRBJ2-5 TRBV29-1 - TGCAGCGTTGCCCATACTAGCGGGGGGGCCCAAGAGACCCAGTACTTC CSVAHTSGGAQETQYF
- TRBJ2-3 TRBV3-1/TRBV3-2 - TGTGCCAGCAGCCAAGGCCAGGGCCGAGATACGCAGTATTTT CASSQGQGRDTQYF
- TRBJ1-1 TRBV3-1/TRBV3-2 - TGTGCCAGCAGCCAAGGTACTAGGAGAGCTTTCTTT CASSQGTRRAFF
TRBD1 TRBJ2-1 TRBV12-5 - TGTGCTAGTGGTCCCCATAACAGGGGTGGGAATGAGCAGTTCTTC CASGPHNRGGNEQFF
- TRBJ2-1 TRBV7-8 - TGTGCCAGCAGCCCTCAAGGCGGGTCCTACAATGAGCAGTTCTTC CASSPQGGSYNEQFF
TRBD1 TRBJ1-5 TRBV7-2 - TGTGCCAGCAGCTCACAGGGGAGCAATCAGCCCCAGCATTTT CASSSQGSNQPQHF
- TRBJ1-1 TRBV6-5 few TGTGCCAGCAGTTACGTCAGGTCTTCAGGGAACACTGAAGCTTTCTTT CASSYVRSSGNTEAFF
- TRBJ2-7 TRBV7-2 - TGTGCCAGCAGCTTACCGACAGTCAGCGTGCAGTACTTC CASSLPTVSVQYF
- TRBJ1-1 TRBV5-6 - TGTGCCAGCAGCTTCCGCGGGACCCTCCAGAACACTGAAGCTTTCTTT CASSFRGTLQNTEAFF
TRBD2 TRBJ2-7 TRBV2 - TGTGCCAGCAGTTCCTGGACTAGCGGGTTTACCTACGAGCAGTACTTC CASSSWTSGFTYEQYF
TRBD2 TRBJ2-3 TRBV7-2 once TGTGCCAGCAGCGTCGTTAGCGGGAGGGCCACAGATACGCAGTATTTT CASSVVSGRATDTQYF
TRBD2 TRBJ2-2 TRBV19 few TGTGCCAGTAGTATAGGTAGCGGGACCGGGGAGCTGTTTTTT CASSIGSGTGELFF
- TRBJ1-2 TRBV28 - TGTGCCAGCACCAGGGACTCCTTCCTCGATGGCTACACCTTC CASTRDSFLDGYTF
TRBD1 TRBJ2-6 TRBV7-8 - TGTGCCAGCAGCCCTAGGGACAGGGTCAGCTCTCCTGGGGCCAACGTCCTGACTTTC CASSPRDRVSSPGANVLTF
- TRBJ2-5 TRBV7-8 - TGTGCCAGCAGCCCGAGGAGGGAGACCCAGTACTTC CASSPRRETQYF
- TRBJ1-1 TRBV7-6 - TGTGCCAGCAGCTTAGCAGGGGAATTGAACACTGAAGCTTTCTTT CASSLAGELNTEAFF
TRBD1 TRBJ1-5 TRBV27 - TGTGCCATCGGGACAGGCAATCAGCCCCAGCATTTT CAIGTGNQPQHF
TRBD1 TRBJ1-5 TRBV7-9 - TGTGCCAGCAGCTTCACAGGGGTCGGGAATCAGCCCCAGCATTTT CASSFTGVGNQPQHF
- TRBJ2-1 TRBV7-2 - TGTGCCAGCAGCCCCTTCAGGTTAGGCTCCTACAATGAGCAGTTCTTC CASSPFRLGSYNEQFF
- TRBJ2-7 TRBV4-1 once TGCGCCAGCAGCCAAGGCGAAAGGGGCTGGGACGAGCAGTACTTC CASSQGERGWDEQYF
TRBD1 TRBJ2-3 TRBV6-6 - TGTGCCAGCAGTTTTACAGGGGCGACAGATACGCAGTATTTT CASSFTGATDTQYF